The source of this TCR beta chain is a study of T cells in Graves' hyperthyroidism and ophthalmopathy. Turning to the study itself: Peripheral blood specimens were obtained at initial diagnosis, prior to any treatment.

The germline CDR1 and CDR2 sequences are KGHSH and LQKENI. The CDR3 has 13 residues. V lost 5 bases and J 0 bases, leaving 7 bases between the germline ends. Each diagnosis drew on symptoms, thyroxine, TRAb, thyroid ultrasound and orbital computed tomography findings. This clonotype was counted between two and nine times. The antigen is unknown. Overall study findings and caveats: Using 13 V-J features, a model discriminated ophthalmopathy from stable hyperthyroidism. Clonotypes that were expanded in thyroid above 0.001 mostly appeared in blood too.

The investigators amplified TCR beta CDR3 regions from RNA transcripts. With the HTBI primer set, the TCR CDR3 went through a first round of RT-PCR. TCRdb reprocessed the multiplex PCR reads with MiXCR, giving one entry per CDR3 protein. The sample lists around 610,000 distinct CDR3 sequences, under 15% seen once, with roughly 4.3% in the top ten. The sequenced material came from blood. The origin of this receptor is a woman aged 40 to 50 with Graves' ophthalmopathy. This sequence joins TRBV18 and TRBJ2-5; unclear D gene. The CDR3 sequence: CASSKGHQETQYF. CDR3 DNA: TGTGCCAGCTCAAAAGGGCACCAAGAGACCCAGTACTTC.